The 12 T cell receptor beta chains below all came from one sample that was sequenced in a study of blood T cells in healthy people across ages. It was with a sample-barcoded 5' primer and a J-beta primer mix that a second PCR of about 6 to 12 cycles was run. TCRdb re-derived calls from the 5' RACE reads in MiXCR, one entry per CDR3 protein. The sample records 780,000 or so distinct CDR3 sequences, roughly 25% being singletons. The same sample was also used in a study of T cells of mothers and their children.

Sequenced material: blood. These receptors were obtained from a boy aged 5-17 years in good health.

The V gene is TRBV10-3, the J gene TRBJ2-5, with a possible D match to TRBD2 (5 bases). With 11 bases removed from V and 4 bases from J, the gap between germline ends came to 14 bases. This CDR3 region has 12 residues. CDR1 is ENHRY, CDR2 SYGVKD, per germline. The CDR3 reads CASGPAGETQYF. The CDR3 DNA sequence: TGTGCCTCCGGGCCGGCGGGAGAGACCCAGTACTTC.

In this sample, this clonotype turned up a few times. V and J are TRBV12-3 or TRBV12-4 and TRBJ1-1; D might be TRBD1 (6 bases). This CDR3 has 14 residues. Trimming removed 6 bases from V and 5 bases from J, with 16 bases in between. This CDR3 reads CASSFRAGATEAFF. In DNA, the CDR3 is TGTGCCAGCAGCTTCCGTGCAGGGGCGACTGAAGCTTTCTTT.

The V call is TRBV12-3 or TRBV12-4, the J call TRBJ2-1; 7 bases fit TRBD2. The CDR3 loop spans 15 amino acids. Trimming at V came to 7 bases and at J to 0 bases, leaving 6 bases not matched to a gene. The CDR3 DNA reads as TGTGCCAGCATCCGAGCGGGAAGCTCCTACAATGAGCAGTTCTTC. Translated, it gives CASIRAGSSYNEQFF.

The chain carries TRBV19 and TRBJ2-1; 8 nucleotides line up with TRBD1. The DNA end lines up better with TRBJ2-7; the J call may be wrong. The CDR3 totals 13 residues. Germline CDR1 is LNHDA and CDR2 is SQIVND (reference sequence). The CDR3 protein is CASSPGGAGEQYF. The CDR3 DNA reads as TGTGCCAGTAGTCCAGGGGGCGCGGGGGAGCAGTACTTC.

In its sample, this clonotype was seen a few times. The CDR3 region has the DNA TGTGCCAGCAGCTTGACAGGAACTCGCACAGATACGCAGTATTTT. The encoded protein is CASSLTGTRTDTQYF. The chain has TRBV11-1 and TRBJ2-3; maybe TRBD1 (6 bases). This CDR3 has 15 amino acids. Trimming pared 3 bases from V and 1 base from J, leaving 11 bases between. Germline assignment: CDR1 SGHAT and CDR2 FQDESV (reference sequence).

This chain uses TRBV12-5 with TRBJ2-5; tentatively, D is TRBD1 or TRBD2 (5 bases each). The J call is doubtful: the DNA matches TRBJ2-1 better. From germline, CDR1 is LGHNT and CDR2 FRNRAP. The CDR3 length is 13 residues. The CDR3 reads CASGLWGNNEQFF. As DNA, the CDR3 is TGTGCTAGTGGTTTGTGGGGGAACAATGAGCAGTTCTTC.

This clonotype was recorded a few times. The chain joins TRBV4-3 to TRBJ2-2; tentatively, D is TRBD2 (7 bases). Deletions cut 0 bases from V and 3 bases from J, with 23 bases between. This CDR3 has 20 residues. Germline lookup yields CDR1 LGHNA and CDR2 YSLEER. The CDR3 region has the DNA TGCGCCAGCAGCCAAGAAGCCCCTTTTAGAGGGGGGGCAGACACCGGGGAGCTGTTTTTT. It translates to CASSQEAPFRGGADTGELFF.

This clonotype was counted ten times or more. This chain links TRBV7-2 with TRBJ1-4; D is unresolved. V gave up 3 bases and J gave up 7 bases, with 12 bases separating them. From germline, CDR1 is SGHTA and CDR2 FQGNSA. The CDR3 loop spans 14 amino acids. The CDR3 loop reads CASSFFPSGEKLFF. In DNA, the CDR3 is TGTGCCAGCAGCTTTTTCCCATCAGGTGAAAAACTGTTTTTT.

The CDR3 protein is CATSRDPLGTQYF. Written as DNA, the CDR3 is TGTGCCACCAGCAGAGATCCCCTTGGGACCCAGTACTTC. This sequence joins TRBV15 and TRBJ2-5; D unclear. Germline CDR1 is LNHNV and CDR2 is YYDKDF (reference sequence). V gave up 0 bases and J gave up 7 bases, with 9 bases separating them. CDR3 size: 13 residues.

The gene calls are TRBV18 and TRBJ1-1; TRBD1 is a possible D gene (6 bases). The CDR3 spans 16 residues. The germline V gene has CDR1 KGHSH and CDR2 LQKENI. Deletions cut 2 bases from V and 0 bases from J, with 13 bases between. The CDR3 loop is CASSPNTGSMNTEAFF. The CDR3 region has the DNA TGTGCCAGCTCACCAAATACAGGGAGCATGAACACTGAAGCTTTCTTT.

The rearrangement links TRBV14 to TRBJ1-1; maybe TRBD1 (5 bases). CDR3 length: 12 amino acids. Germline V gives CDR1 SGHDN, CDR2 FVKESK. V dropped 0 bases and J dropped 12 bases, with 11 bases sitting between them. The CDR3 nucleotides are TGTGCCAGCAGCCAAGAGAGGGGTGTGCCTTTCTTT. It encodes CASSQERGVPFF.

This clonotype was seen only a few times. The chain uses TRBV24-1 and TRBJ2-3; 10 nucleotides match TRBD2. The CDR3 sequence is 17 residues long. Germline assignment: CDR1 KGHDR and CDR2 SFDVKD. V trimming: 7 bases; J trimming: 3 bases; junction bases outside the gene matches: 12. CDR3 loop: CATSIKNLAGVTDTQYF. The CDR3 DNA reads as TGTGCCACCAGCATCAAGAACCTAGCGGGAGTTACAGATACGCAGTATTTT.